The text below deals with one T cell receptor beta chain. Its matching antigen is unknown. Germline assignment: CDR1 MNHEY and CDR2 SVGAGI. This CDR3 has 14 residues. V dropped 7 bases and J dropped 2; count of bases not matched to a gene: 6. This sample was included in a study of shared clonotypes between healthy human individuals. All donors qualified as healthy HIV-negative adults and had experienced no recent acute infections or vaccinations. Findings of the study overall: Naive CD4 clonotypes were shared across several donors at about 5%.

Here immunoSEQ multiplex PCR was the method, and the copy in TCRdb shows in-frame clones only, minus some. Altogether 2,500,000 or so clones are present, approximately 90% being singletons, with the ten largest covering 0.13% to 0.15%. The sample was naive CD4+ T cells sorted from blood. Subset in this sample: CD45RA+ positively selected. The chain links TRBV6-5 to TRBJ2-3; 7 bases match TRBD2. The TCR sequence derives from a man between 18 and 29 years old in good health. The DNA for the CDR3 is TGTGCCAGCACCACCGGGACTAACACAGATACGCAGTATTTT. Translating it yields CASTTGTNTDTQYF.